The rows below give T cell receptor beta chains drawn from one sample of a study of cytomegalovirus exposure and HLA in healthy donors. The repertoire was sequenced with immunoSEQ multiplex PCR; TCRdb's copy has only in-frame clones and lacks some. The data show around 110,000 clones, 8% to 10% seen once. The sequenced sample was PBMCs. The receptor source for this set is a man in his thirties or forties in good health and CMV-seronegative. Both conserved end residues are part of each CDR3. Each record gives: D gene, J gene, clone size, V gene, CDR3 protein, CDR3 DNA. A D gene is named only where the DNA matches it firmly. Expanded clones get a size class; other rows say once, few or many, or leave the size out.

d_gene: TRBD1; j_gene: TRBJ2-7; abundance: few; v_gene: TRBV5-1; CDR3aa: CASSLKKTGGIGLSYEQYF; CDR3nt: TGCGCCAGCAGCTTGAAAAAGACAGGGGGCATTGGTTTGTCATACGAGCAGTACTTC
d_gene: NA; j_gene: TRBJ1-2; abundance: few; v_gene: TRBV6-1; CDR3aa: CAIAIFGVGYGYTF; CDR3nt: TGTGCCATCGCCATTTTCGGGGTTGGCTATGGCTACACCTTC
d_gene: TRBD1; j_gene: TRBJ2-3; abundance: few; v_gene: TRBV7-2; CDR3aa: CASSHETGIRTDTQYF; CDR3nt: TGTGCCAGCAGCCACGAGACAGGGATTAGGACAGATACGCAGTATTTT
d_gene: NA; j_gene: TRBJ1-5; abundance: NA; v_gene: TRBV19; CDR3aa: CASSIGQGRQPQHF; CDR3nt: TGTGCCAGTAGTATAGGGCAGGGGCGACAGCCCCAGCATTTT
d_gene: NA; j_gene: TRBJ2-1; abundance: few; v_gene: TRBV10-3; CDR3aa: CAISESVADEQFF; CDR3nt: TGTGCCATCAGTGAGTCGGTAGCGGATGAGCAGTTCTTC
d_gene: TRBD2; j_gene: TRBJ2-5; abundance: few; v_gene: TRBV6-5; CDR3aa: CASSYSRGGLQETQYF; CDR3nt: TGTGCCAGCAGTTACTCGCGGGGGGGACTCCAAGAGACCCAGTACTTC
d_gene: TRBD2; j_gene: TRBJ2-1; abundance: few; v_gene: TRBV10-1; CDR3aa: CVSSEFSGGPDQNEQFF; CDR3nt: TGCGTCAGCAGTGAGTTTAGCGGGGGGCCGGATCAAAATGAGCAGTTCTTC
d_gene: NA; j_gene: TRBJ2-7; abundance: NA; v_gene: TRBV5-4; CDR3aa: CASGLQTLSYEQYF; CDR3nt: TGTGCCAGCGGCTTACAGACCCTATCCTACGAGCAGTACTTC
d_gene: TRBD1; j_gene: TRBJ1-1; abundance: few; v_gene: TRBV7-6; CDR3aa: CASSQGTGYTEAFF; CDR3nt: TGTGCCAGCAGCCAGGGGACAGGGTACACTGAAGCTTTCTTT
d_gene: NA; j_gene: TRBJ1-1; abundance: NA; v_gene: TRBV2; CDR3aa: CASRSDSTRTEAFF; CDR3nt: TGTGCCAGCAGGTCTGACTCCACTCGGACTGAAGCTTTCTTT
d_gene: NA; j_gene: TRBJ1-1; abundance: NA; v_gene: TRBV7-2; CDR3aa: CASSGYREGTEAFF; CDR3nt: TGTGCCAGCAGCGGATACAGGGAGGGCACTGAAGCTTTCTTT
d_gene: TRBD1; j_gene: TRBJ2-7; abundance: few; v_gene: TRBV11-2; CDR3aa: CASRKQGAHEQYF; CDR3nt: TGTGCCAGCAGGAAACAGGGGGCCCACGAGCAGTACTTC
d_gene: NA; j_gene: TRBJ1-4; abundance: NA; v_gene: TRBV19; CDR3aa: CASSTLSGSATNEKLFF; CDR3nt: TGTGCCAGTAGTACTCTATCCGGGAGTGCAACTAATGAAAAACTGTTTTTT
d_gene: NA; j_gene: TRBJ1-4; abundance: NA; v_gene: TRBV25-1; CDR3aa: CASSDEYGSNEKLFF; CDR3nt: TGTGCCAGCAGTGATGAATACGGTTCTAATGAAAAACTGTTTTTT
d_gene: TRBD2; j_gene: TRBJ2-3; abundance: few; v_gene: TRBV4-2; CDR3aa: CASSQEGAGVVDTQYF; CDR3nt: TGTGCCAGCAGCCAAGAGGGAGCGGGAGTGGTAGATACGCAGTATTTT
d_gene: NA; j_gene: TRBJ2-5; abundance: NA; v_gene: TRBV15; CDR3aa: CATTKEFMAGPQTQYF; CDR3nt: TGTGCTACAACAAAAGAGTTCATGGCAGGGCCACAGACCCAGTACTTC
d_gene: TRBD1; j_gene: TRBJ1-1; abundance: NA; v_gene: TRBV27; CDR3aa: CASSLPPYRGSEAFF; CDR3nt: TGTGCCAGCAGTTTACCCCCCTACAGGGGTTCTGAAGCTTTCTTT
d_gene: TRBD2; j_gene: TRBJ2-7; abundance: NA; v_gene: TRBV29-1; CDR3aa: CSVDGGASYEQYF; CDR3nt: TGCAGCGTTGACGGGGGGGCAAGCTACGAGCAGTACTTC
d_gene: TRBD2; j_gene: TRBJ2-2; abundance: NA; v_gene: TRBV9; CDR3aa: CASSPPGGARTGELFF; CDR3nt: TGTGCCAGCAGCCCTCCGGGGGGGGCGCGCACCGGGGAGCTGTTTTTT
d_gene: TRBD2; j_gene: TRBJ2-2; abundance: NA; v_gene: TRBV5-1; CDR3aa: CASATRLAGGPGELFF; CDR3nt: TGCGCCAGCGCAACCCGACTAGCGGGAGGGCCCGGGGAGCTGTTTTTT
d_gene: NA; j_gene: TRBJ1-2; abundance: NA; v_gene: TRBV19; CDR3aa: CASSIGQGRNYGYTF; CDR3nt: TGTGCCAGTAGTATCGGTCAGGGGCGCAACTATGGCTACACCTTC
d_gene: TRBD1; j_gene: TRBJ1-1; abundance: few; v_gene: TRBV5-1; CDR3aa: CASSPPDRRNTEAFF; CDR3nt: TGCGCCAGCAGCCCCCCGGACAGGCGGAACACTGAAGCTTTCTTT
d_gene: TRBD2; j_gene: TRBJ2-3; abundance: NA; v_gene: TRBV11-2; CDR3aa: CASSLGTSGGWDTQYF; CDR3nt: TGTGCCAGCAGCTTAGGGACTAGCGGGGGCTGGGATACGCAGTATTTT
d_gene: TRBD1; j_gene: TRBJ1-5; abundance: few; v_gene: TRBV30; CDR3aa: CAWSGDRGTQPQHF; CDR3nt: TGTGCCTGGAGCGGGGACAGGGGAACCCAGCCCCAGCATTTT
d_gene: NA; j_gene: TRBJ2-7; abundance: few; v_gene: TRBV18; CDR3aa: CASSPRESEQYF; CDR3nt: TGTGCCAGCTCACCACGGGAGAGCGAGCAGTACTTC
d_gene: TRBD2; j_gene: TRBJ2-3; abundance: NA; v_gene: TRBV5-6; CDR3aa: CASSLVSSGSSTDTQYF; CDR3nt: TGTGCCAGCAGCTTAGTCTCTAGCGGGAGCAGCACAGATACGCAGTATTTT
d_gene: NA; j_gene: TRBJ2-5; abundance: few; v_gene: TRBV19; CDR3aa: CASSIVGEDRETQYF; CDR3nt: TGTGCCAGTAGTATAGTCGGGGAGGACAGGGAGACCCAGTACTTC
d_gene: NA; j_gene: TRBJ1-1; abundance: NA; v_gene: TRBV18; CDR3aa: CASSPGRQGEAFF; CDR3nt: TGTGCCAGCTCACCAGGTAGGCAGGGTGAAGCTTTCTTT
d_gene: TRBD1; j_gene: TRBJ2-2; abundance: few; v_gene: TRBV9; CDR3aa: CASSSPGTGATGELFF; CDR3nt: TGTGCCAGCAGCTCTCCCGGGACAGGGGCCACCGGGGAGCTGTTTTTT
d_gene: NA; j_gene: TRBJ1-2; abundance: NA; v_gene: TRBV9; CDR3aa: CASSVGGLGGGYTF; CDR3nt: TGTGCCAGCAGCGTAGGAGGGCTTGGGGGGGGCTACACCTTC
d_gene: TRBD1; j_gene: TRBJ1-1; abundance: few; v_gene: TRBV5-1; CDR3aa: CASSLVGQITEAFF; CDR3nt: TGCGCCAGCAGCTTGGTGGGACAGATCACTGAAGCTTTCTTT
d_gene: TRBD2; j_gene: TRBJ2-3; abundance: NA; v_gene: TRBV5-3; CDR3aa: CARSLTSGTDTQYF; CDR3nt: TGTGCCAGAAGCTTGACTAGCGGCACAGATACGCAGTATTTT
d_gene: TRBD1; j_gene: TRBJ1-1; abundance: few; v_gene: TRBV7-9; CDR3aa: CASSPILLTGLRNTEAFF; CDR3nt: TGTGCCAGCAGCCCAATTCTTTTGACAGGGTTGAGGAACACTGAAGCTTTCTTT
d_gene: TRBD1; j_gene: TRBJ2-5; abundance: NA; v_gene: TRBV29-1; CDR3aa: CSVTDRVRETQYF; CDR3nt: TGCAGCGTAACGGACAGGGTACGTGAGACCCAGTACTTC
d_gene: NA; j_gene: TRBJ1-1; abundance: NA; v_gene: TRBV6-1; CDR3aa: CASSEWQNTEAFF; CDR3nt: TGTGCCAGCAGTGAATGGCAGAACACTGAAGCTTTCTTT
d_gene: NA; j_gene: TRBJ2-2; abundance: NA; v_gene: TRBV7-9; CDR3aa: CASSLAGAVGVTGELFF; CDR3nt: TGTGCCAGCAGCTTAGCGGGGGCGGTTGGTGTCACCGGGGAGCTGTTTTTT
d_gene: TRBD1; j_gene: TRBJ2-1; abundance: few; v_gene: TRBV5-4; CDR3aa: CASSQTGGEQFF; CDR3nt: TGTGCCAGCAGCCAGACAGGGGGTGAGCAGTTCTTC
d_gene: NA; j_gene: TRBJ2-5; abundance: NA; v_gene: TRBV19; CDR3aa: CASSIANVQETQYF; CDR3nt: TGTGCCAGTAGTATCGCGAACGTCCAAGAGACCCAGTACTTC
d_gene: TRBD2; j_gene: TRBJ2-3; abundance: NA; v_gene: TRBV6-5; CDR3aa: CASSYSTSGSADTQYF; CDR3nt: TGTGCCAGCAGTTACTCGACTAGCGGGAGCGCAGATACGCAGTATTTT
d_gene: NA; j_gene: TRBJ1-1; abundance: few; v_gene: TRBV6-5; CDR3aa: CASSYGQVAFF; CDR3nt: TGTGCCAGCAGTTACGGCCAGGTCGCTTTCTTT
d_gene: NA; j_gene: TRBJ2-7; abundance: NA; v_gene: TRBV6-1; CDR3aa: CASSDVEQYF; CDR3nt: TGTGCCAGCAGTGATGTAGAGCAGTACTTC
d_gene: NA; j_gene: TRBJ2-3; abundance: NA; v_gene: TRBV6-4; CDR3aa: CASSDGGTGKTDTQYF; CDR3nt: TGTGCCAGCAGTGACGGAGGGACCGGAAAGACAGATACGCAGTATTTT
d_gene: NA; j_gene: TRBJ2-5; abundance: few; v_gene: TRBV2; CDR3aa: CASSEDQGSRETQYF; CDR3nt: TGTGCCAGCAGTGAAGATCAGGGTTCAAGAGAGACCCAGTACTTC
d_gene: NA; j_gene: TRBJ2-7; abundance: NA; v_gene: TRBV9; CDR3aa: CASSRTQGYEQYF; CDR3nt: TGTGCCAGCAGCCGAACCCAGGGCTACGAGCAGTACTTC
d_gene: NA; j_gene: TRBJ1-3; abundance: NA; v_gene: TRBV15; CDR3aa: CATSLDSISGNTIYF; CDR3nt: TGTGCCACCAGCCTAGACAGTATCTCTGGAAACACCATATATTTT
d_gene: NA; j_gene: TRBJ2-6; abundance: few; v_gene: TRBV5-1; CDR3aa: CASSLVGHPSGANVLTF; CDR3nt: TGCGCCAGCAGCTTGGTGGGACACCCCTCTGGGGCCAACGTCCTGACTTTC
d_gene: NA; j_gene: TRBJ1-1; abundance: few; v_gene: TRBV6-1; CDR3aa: CASSVHINTEAFF; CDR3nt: TGTGCCAGCAGTGTCCACATCAACACTGAAGCTTTCTTT
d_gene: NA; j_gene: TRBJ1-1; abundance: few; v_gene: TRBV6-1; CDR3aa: CASSGQSINTEAFF; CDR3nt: TGTGCCAGCAGTGGACAGTCGATAAACACTGAAGCTTTCTTT
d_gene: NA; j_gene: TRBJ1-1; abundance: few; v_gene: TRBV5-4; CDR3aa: CASGVQGKTEAFF; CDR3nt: TGTGCCAGCGGGGTTCAGGGGAAAACTGAAGCTTTCTTT
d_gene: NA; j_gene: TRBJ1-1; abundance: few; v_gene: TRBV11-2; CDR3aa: CASSRSTGNTEAFF; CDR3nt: TGTGCCAGCAGCCGATCGACAGGGAACACTGAAGCTTTCTTT
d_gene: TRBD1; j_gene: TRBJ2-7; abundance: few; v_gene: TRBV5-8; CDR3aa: CASSATGTVSYEQYF; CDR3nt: TGTGCCAGCAGCGCTACCGGGACAGTCTCCTACGAGCAGTACTTC
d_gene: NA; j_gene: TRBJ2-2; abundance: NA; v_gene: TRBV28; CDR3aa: CASSLPDRTYNTGELFF; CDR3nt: TGTGCCAGCAGTTTGCCGGACAGAACTTATAACACCGGGGAGCTGTTTTTT
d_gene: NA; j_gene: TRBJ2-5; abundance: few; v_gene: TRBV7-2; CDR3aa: CASSRSPFSGQETQYF; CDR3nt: TGTGCCAGCAGCCGTTCACCCTTCTCGGGCCAAGAGACCCAGTACTTC
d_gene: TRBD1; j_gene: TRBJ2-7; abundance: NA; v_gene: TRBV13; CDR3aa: CASSLQVGQGYEQYF; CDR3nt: TGTGCCAGCAGCCTCCAGGTGGGACAGGGGTACGAGCAGTACTTC
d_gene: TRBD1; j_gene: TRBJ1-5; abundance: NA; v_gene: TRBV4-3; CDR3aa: CASSRDRGQWQPQHF; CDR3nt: TGCGCCAGCAGCCGGGACAGGGGGCAATGGCAGCCCCAGCATTTT
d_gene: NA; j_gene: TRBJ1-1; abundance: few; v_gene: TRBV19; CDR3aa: CASSGGTEAFF; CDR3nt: TGTGCCAGTAGCGGAGGCACTGAAGCTTTCTTT
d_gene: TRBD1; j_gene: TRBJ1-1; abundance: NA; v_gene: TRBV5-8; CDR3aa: CASSPRGLTEAFF; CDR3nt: TGTGCCAGCAGCCCGAGGGGGCTCACTGAAGCTTTCTTT
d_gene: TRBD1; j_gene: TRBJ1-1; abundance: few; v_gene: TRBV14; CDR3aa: CASTTGGTEAFF; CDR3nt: TGTGCCAGCACCACAGGGGGCACTGAAGCTTTCTTT
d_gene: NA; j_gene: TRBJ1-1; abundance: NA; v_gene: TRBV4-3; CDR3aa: CASSLWTEGDTEAFF; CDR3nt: TGCGCCAGCAGCCTCTGGACAGAGGGTGACACTGAAGCTTTCTTT
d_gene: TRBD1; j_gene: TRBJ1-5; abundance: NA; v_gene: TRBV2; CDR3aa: CASRGQGASNQPQHF; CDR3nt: TGTGCCAGCAGGGGACAGGGGGCGAGCAATCAGCCCCAGCATTTT